This TCR beta chain originates from a study of EBV T-cell therapy then PD-1 blockade in nasopharyngeal carcinoma. Treatment specified: AdE1-LMPpoly-expanded autologous EBV-specific T-cell therapy followed by anti-PD-1 nivolumab. The CDR3 consists of 14 residues. Germline V lookup: CDR1 SGHRS, CDR2 YFSETQ. With V trimmed by 3 bases and J by 2 bases, 5 bases remained unmatched. Assay: immunoSEQ multiplex PCR; the TCRdb copy retains only in-frame clones and omits some. This sample has 20,000 to 25,000 clones, with over 65% found just once. To note about this clone: The antigen is not known.

The starting material was CD8+ T cells from blood, obtained at day -245 from a patient whose treatment included autologous EBV-specific T cells and nivolumab. The chain joins TRBV5-1 to TRBJ2-7, with 7 bases matching TRBD1. The receptor was isolated from a middle-aged man with nasopharyngeal carcinoma. The CDR3 is CASSSRDSPYEQYF. As DNA, the CDR3 is TGCGCCAGCAGCTCCCGGGACAGCCCCTACGAGCAGTACTTC. The complete variable domain, with remaining parts taken from reference TRBV5-1 and TRBJ2-7, reads KAGVTQTPRYLIKTRGQQVTLSCSPISGHRSVSWYQQTPGQGLQFLFEYFSETQRNKGNFPGRFSGRQFSNSRSEMNVSTLELGDSALYLCASSSRDSPYEQYFGPGTRLTVT.